Shown below are 29 T cell receptor beta chains from a single sample sequenced in a study of blood T cell repertoires in COVID-19. Profiled with immunoSEQ multiplex PCR; TCRdb holds only in-frame clones, not every one. The sample carries around 30,000 clones, around nine tenths recorded once. Sequencing was performed on peripheral blood. These receptors were obtained from a man in his 70s with active or convalescent COVID-19.

V is TRBV2 and J is TRBJ1-2; D might be TRBD1 (5 bases). Trimming left V 7 bases short and J 4 bases short, with 13 bases between. The CDR3 spans 13 residues. Germline V gene sequence: CDR1 SNHLY, CDR2 FYNNEI. The CDR3 DNA sequence: TGTGCCAGCACCCCGGACACTCTCTATGGCTACACCTTC. It specifies CASTPDTLYGYTF.

The chain has TRBV7-2 and TRBJ2-1; 13 bases line up with TRBD2. Losses at the gene ends were 1 base for V and 11 bases for J; bases not matched to a gene: 5. CDR3 size: 15 residues. Per the germline V gene, CDR1 is SGHTA and CDR2 is FQGNSA. CDR3 bases: TGTGCCAGCAGCTTAGGACTAGCGGGGGGCCATAAGCAGTTCTTC. Protein: CASSLGLAGGHKQFF. Full variable domain (remainder filled in from reference TRBV7-2 and TRBJ2-1): GAGVSQSPSNKVTEKGKDVELRCDPISGHTALYWYRQSLGQGLEFLIYFQGNSAPDKSGLPSDRFSAERTGGSVSTLTIQRTQQEDSAVYLCASSLGLAGGHKQFFGPGTRLTVL.

CDR3 loop: CASSKEVRGWAFF. CDR3 sequence (DNA): TGTGCCAGCAGCAAAGAGGTCCGGGGGTGGGCTTTCTTT. The chain is built from TRBV21-1 and TRBJ1-1. TRBV21-1 is shown as a pseudogene. This CDR3 is 13 amino acids long.

This sequence joins TRBV29-1 and TRBJ2-3; D gene ambiguous. The CDR3 has 11 residues. Trimming took off 4 bases at V and 6 bases at J, with 8 bases between the two ends. Germline values: CDR1 SQVTM, CDR2 ANQGSEA. The CDR3 protein is CSVGAGDTQYF. CDR3 nucleotides: TGCAGCGTTGGCGCCGGGGATACGCAGTATTTT.

The count of this clone is one. The J gene is TRBJ2-7, the V gene TRBV5-6, with 7 bases that match TRBD1. V dropped 0 bases and J dropped 0; count of bases not matched to a gene: 3. The CDR3 extends over 15 amino acids. The germline gives CDR1 SGHDT, CDR2 YYEEEE. CDR3 in amino acids: CASSLAGTVSYEQYF. In nucleotides, the CDR3 is TGTGCCAGCAGCTTGGCCGGGACAGTCTCCTACGAGCAGTACTTC.

CDR3 sequence reads: CASSFGGSEPQHF. Here the CDR3 DNA reads TGTGCCAGCAGCTTTGGCGGGTCGGAGCCCCAGCATTTT. V and J are TRBV7-2 and TRBJ1-5; D unclear. The CDR3 is 13 amino acids. V was cut by 3 bases and J by 8 bases, with 11 bases left in between. Germline V gene lookup returns CDR1 SGHTA and CDR2 FQGNSA.

This clone was seen once. The identical CDR3 is also encoded by other nucleotide sequences in the sample. The gene calls are TRBV6-5 and TRBJ1-1; no definite D call. This CDR3 spans 12 amino acids. Germline V gene lookup returns CDR1 MNHEY and CDR2 SVGAGI. The V gene lost 6 bases and the J gene lost 1 base, with 6 bases spanning the gap. The CDR3 is CASRGGNTEAFF. The CDR3 coding sequence is TGTGCCAGCAGAGGAGGGAACACTGAAGCTTTCTTT.

The chain carries TRBV11-3 and TRBJ1-6; D possibly corresponds to TRBD1 (5 bases). The CDR3 consists of 14 residues. V shed 5 bases and J shed 7 bases, with 12 bases lying between them. Per the germline V gene, CDR1 is SGHNT and CDR2 is YENEEA. CDR3 sequence (DNA): TGTGCCAGCAGCGGGGGAGGTTGGAATTCACCCCTCCACTTT. Translation: CASSGGGWNSPLHF.

The chain uses TRBV2 and TRBJ2-7, with D possibly TRBD1 on 6 matching bases. The germline gives CDR1 SNHLY, CDR2 FYNNEI. The germline V and J ends were trimmed by 9 bases and 2 bases, with 14 bases remaining between them. The CDR3 is 13 amino acids. In DNA form, the CDR3 reads TGTGCCAGTACCCGGGACATAGCCTACGAGCAGTACTTC. Translating it yields CASTRDIAYEQYF.

The chain combines TRBV3-1 (or the pseudogene TRBV3-2) with TRBJ2-6, with a tentative D call TRBD1 (6 bases). V lost 5 bases to trimming and J lost 2 bases, with 16 bases between them. The V gene's germline CDR1 is LGHDT and CDR2 YNNKEL (reference sequence). The CDR3 is 17 amino acids. The CDR3 coding sequence is TGTGCCAGCAGCAGTACCCCAGGGGACCCTGGGGCCAACGTCCTGACTTTC. Translated: CASSSTPGDPGANVLTF.

This sequence joins TRBV4-1 and TRBJ2-1, with no clear D. Germline-derived CDR1 and CDR2 are MGHRA and YSYEKL. V dropped 8 bases and J dropped 6 bases, with 17 bases sitting between them. The CDR3 extends over 14 amino acids. The CDR3 DNA reads TGCGCCAGCCGCCTATCCGAACTTATCAATGAGCAGTTCTTC. This gives the protein CASRLSELINEQFF.

V is TRBV7-2 and J is TRBJ1-2; D possibly corresponds to TRBD1 (5 bases). The CDR3 sequence is 13 residues long. V was pared by 0 bases and J by 8 bases, with 10 bases between. Germline lookup yields CDR1 SGHTA and CDR2 FQGNSA. The CDR3 nucleotides read TGTGCCAGCAGCTTAGCTGGGGCTCGGGGCTACACCTTC. Its protein product is CASSLAGARGYTF.

The chain combines TRBV7-9 with TRBJ2-1; TRBD2 is a possible D gene (6 bases). The CDR3 is 15 residues long. Germline CDR1 reads SEHNR; CDR2 reads FQNEAQ (reference sequence). The ends were cut back, 4 bases at V and 7 bases at J, with 17 bases in the middle. The CDR3, as DNA: TGTGCCAGCAGCTCGGGACTCCTAGTTAGAAATGAGCAGTTCTTC. This sequence encodes CASSSGLLVRNEQFF.

This chain uses TRBV9 with TRBJ2-1; D is perhaps TRBD2 (5 bases). Germline loops: CDR1 SGDLS, CDR2 YYNGEE. Trimming shortened V by 3 bases and J by 1 base, and 11 bases separated the two germline ends. This CDR3 is built from 15 residues. CDR3 loop: CASSADGISYNEQFF. CDR3 coding DNA: TGTGCCAGCAGCGCTGACGGGATATCCTACAATGAGCAGTTCTTC.

This chain connects TRBV11-2 to TRBJ2-3, with 7 positions matching TRBD1. Germline V gives CDR1 SGHAT, CDR2 FQNNGV. The CDR3 runs to 14 residues. V shed 5 bases and J 4 bases; nucleotides not matched to a gene: 6. CDR3 amino acids: CASSPYRGPDTQYF. CDR3 nucleotides: TGTGCCAGCAGCCCTTACAGGGGCCCAGATACGCAGTATTTT.

The chain employs TRBV5-5 and TRBJ1-5, with unresolved D. Trimming cost V 2 bases and J 3 bases, with 6 bases left between them. The CDR3 is 13 amino acids. In germline, CDR1 is SGHKS, CDR2 YYEKEE (reference sequence). The CDR3, as DNA: TGTGCCAGCAGCTTATCTTACAATCAGCCCCAGCATTTT. It yields the protein CASSLSYNQPQHF.

J is TRBJ2-7 and V is TRBV7-2; TRBD1 aligns across 9 bases. Germline V gives CDR1 SGHTA, CDR2 FQGNSA. V shed 5 bases, J shed 2 bases, and the junction held 4 bases outside the gene matches. The CDR3 covers 14 residues. The CDR3 nucleotides read TGTGCCAGCAGCCCGGGACAGGGTCCCTACGAGCAGTACTTC. Translation: CASSPGQGPYEQYF.

This clone was seen a single time. CDR3 DNA sequence: TGTGCCAGCAGCCGGGGTCAGGGGCGGTACGAGCAGTACTTC. It yields the protein CASSRGQGRYEQYF. This chain connects TRBV5-8 to TRBJ2-7, with a weak D call TRBD1 (6 bases). Germline-derived CDR1 and CDR2 are SGHTS and YDEGEE. Trimming took off 4 bases at V and 4 bases at J, with 15 bases between the two ends. The CDR3 sequence is 14 residues long.

CDR3 DNA: TGTGCCAGCAGTTTAGGTACGGCGACAGGGTCTTCCACCTTC. The encoded protein is CASSLGTATGSSTF. The chain employs TRBV28 and TRBJ1-2; 7 bases align to TRBD1. Trimming at V came to 2 bases and at J to 13 bases, leaving 13 bases not matched to a gene. Germline-derived CDR1 and CDR2 are MDHEN and SYDVKM. The CDR3 runs 14 residues.

The V and J genes are TRBV23-1 and TRBJ1-4; 7 nucleotides line up with TRBD1. Being an ORF, TRBV23-1 has a function that is uncertain. Unmatched junction bases numbered 17, after V lost 0 bases and J lost 4 bases. This CDR3 comprises 20 residues. The CDR3 sequence is CASSQSRPGTVVHYNEKLFF. The CDR3 region has the DNA TGCGCCAGCAGTCAATCGAGGCCCGGGACAGTGGTTCATTATAATGAAAAACTGTTTTTT.

This chain links TRBV7-9 with TRBJ2-3; TRBD1 might be the D (5 bases). The germline V gene encodes CDR1 SEHNR and CDR2 FQNEAQ (reference sequence). The CDR3 runs 15 residues. Deletions cut 1 base from V and 2 bases from J, with 10 bases between. The CDR3 here is CASSLGQRDTDTQYF. CDR3 coding DNA: TGTGCCAGCAGCTTAGGACAGCGTGACACAGATACGCAGTATTTT.

The V and J genes are TRBV7-2 and TRBJ1-4; tentative D call: TRBD1 (6 bases). Trimming took off 5 bases at V and 5 bases at J, with 12 bases between the two ends. Germline CDR1 reads SGHTA; CDR2 reads FQGNSA. This CDR3 has 14 residues. The CDR3: CASSRTAGNEKLFF. The DNA for the CDR3 is TGTGCCAGCAGCCGGACAGCAGGGAATGAAAAACTGTTTTTT.

This chain uses TRBV12-3 or TRBV12-4 with TRBJ1-2; no clear D. The CDR3 consists of 11 residues. V shed 5 bases and J shed 7 bases, with 8 bases lying between them. CDR3 protein: CASSREVGYTF. CDR3 nucleotides: TGTGCCAGCAGTCGGGAGGTTGGCTACACCTTC.

The chain has TRBV7-8 and TRBJ2-5, with 8 bases matching TRBD1. Trimming took 5 bases from V and 5 from J; bases not matched to a gene: 7. From germline, CDR1 is SGHVS and CDR2 FQNEAQ. The CDR3 extends over 14 amino acids. The CDR3 coding sequence is TGTGCCAGCAGCCTGGACAGGGTGGGTGAGACCCAGTACTTC. Amino acid sequence: CASSLDRVGETQYF.

For the CDR3, the DNA is TGCGCCAGCAGCTTGGCTAGGGGTCGCGAGCAGTACTTC. Amino acids: CASSLARGREQYF. The chain joins TRBV5-1 to TRBJ2-7, with D possibly matching TRBD1 (5 bases). CDR3 length: 13 residues. Germline V gene data show CDR1 as SGHRS and CDR2 as YFSETQ. V lost 0 bases to trimming and J lost 6 bases, with 10 bases between them.

The rearrangement uses TRBV6-5 and TRBJ1-2; D is unclear. This CDR3 comprises 15 residues. CDR1 and CDR2 from the germline V gene are MNHEY and SVGAGI. V was trimmed by 5 bases and J by 5 bases, leaving 18 bases between them. The CDR3 loop is CASSPLRGSPYGYTF. The CDR3 region has the DNA TGTGCCAGCAGTCCGCTTCGGGGTTCCCCTTATGGCTACACCTTC.

The CDR3 DNA reads TGTGCCAGCTCACCACCGGGACAGGGGAATGGAAATGAAAAACTGTTTTTT. Protein: CASSPPGQGNGNEKLFF. This chain uses TRBV18 with TRBJ1-4, with 10 nucleotides matching TRBD1. V shed 0 bases and J 5 bases; nucleotides not matched to a gene: 6. This CDR3 comprises 17 residues. Germline assignment: CDR1 KGHSH and CDR2 LQKENI.

This rearrangement joins TRBV5-1 to TRBJ1-2; tentatively, D is TRBD1 (5 bases). With 4 bases removed from V and 8 bases from J, the gap between germline ends came to 18 bases. CDR3 size: 14 residues. Per the germline V gene, CDR1 is SGHRS and CDR2 is YFSETQ. The CDR3: CASSPEGREYGYTF. CDR3 DNA sequence: TGCGCCAGCAGCCCGGAGGGCAGGGAATACGGCTACACCTTC.

The chain carries TRBV7-2 and TRBJ2-2; possibly TRBD1 for D (6 bases). The germline V gene encodes CDR1 SGHTA and CDR2 FQGNSA. The CDR3 runs to 14 residues. Trimming took off 5 bases at V and 5 bases at J, with 12 bases between the two ends. The CDR3 bases are TGTGCCAGCAGCAAGGACAGACAGACCGGGGAGCTGTTTTTT. Amino acids: CASSKDRQTGELFF.